Included here is one T cell receptor (beta chain) sequence, with context. The antigen is undetermined. These data belong to a study of a mutant IDH1 vaccine in newly diagnosed glioma. Clones were sequenced by immunoSEQ multiplex PCR, and TCRdb holds only the in-frame ones, with some missing. This table has approximately 61,000 clones, roughly four fifths appearing once. As for time point: week 35, safety follow-up. Every vaccine dose comprised 300 ug of mutant IDH1 20-mer peptide plus topical imiquimod. In every donor, the tumor was a new WHO grade 3 or 4 IDH1-mutant, ATRX-lost astrocytoma. The length of the CDR3 is 12 residues. V gave up 5 bases and J gave up 4 bases, with 9 bases separating them. CDR1 SQVTM and CDR2 ANQGSEA come from the germline V gene.

The chain combines TRBV29-1 with TRBJ1-5; D unclear. This specimen consisted of PBMCs, obtained from a glioma patient whose treatment included an IDH1 peptide vaccine. The sequence came from a man aged 40-49 years with glioma. This chain's CDR3 is CSVTNSNQPQHF. As DNA, the CDR3 is TGCAGCGTTACAAACAGTAATCAGCCCCAGCATTTT.